The source of this T cell receptor (beta chain) is a study of cytomegalovirus exposure and HLA in healthy donors. The PCR used 60 Vbeta and 13 Jbeta primers. The protocol was immunoSEQ multiplex PCR, while the TCRdb copy is restricted to in-frame clones and leaves out a portion. The profile shows roughly 200,000 clones, 77% of them singletons. The CDR3 spans 14 residues. V gave up 5 bases and J gave up 8 bases; unmatched junction bases: 13. Germline V lookup: CDR1 GTSNPN, CDR2 SVGIG (reference sequence). This clone was found a few times. Material: PBMCs. The J gene is TRBJ1-2, the V gene TRBV30, with 8 bases aligning to TRBD1. This TCR derives from a woman in her sixties or seventies in good health and CMV-seropositive. The CDR3 nucleotides are TGTGCCTGGGATCGGACAGGGAGCGAGGGGGGCTACACCTTC. As protein: CAWDRTGSEGGYTF. The full variable domain, its missing parts supplied by reference TRBV30 and TRBJ1-2, is SQTIHQWPATLVQPVGSPLSLECTVEGTSNPNLYWYRQAAGRGLQLLFYSVGIGQISSEVPQNLSASRPQDRQFILSSKKLLLSDSGFYLCAWDRTGSEGGYTFGSGTRLTVV.